The 22 T cell receptor beta chains in this list originate from one sample, sequenced in a study of T cell responses to AZD1222 COVID-19 vaccine. Profiled with immunoSEQ multiplex PCR; TCRdb holds only in-frame clones, not every one. The table has approximately 69,000 clones, approximately 87% seen once. Sequences were derived from peripheral blood, sampled 28 days after the second AZD1222 dose. These receptors all come from an adult who received the AZD1222 COVID-19 vaccine.

V and J are TRBV5-4 and TRBJ1-6; 7 bases fit TRBD1. The CDR3 is 14 residues long. V lost 4 bases to trimming and J lost 9 bases; unmatched junction nucleotides: 7. CDR1 and CDR2 (germline): SGHNT, YYREEE (reference sequence). The chain's CDR3 is CASSLRGLASPLHF. CDR3 DNA: TGTGCCAGCAGCCTGAGGGGGCTGGCTTCACCCCTCCACTTT.

The count of this clone is one. J is TRBJ1-2 and V is TRBV2; TRBD1 is a possible D gene (5 bases). Germline V gene sequence: CDR1 SNHLY, CDR2 FYNNEI. Trimming took 2 bases from V and 4 from J, leaving 14 bases between them. CDR3 length: 15 amino acids. The CDR3 protein is CASSEMGRGSYGYTF. The CDR3 nucleotides are TGTGCCAGCAGTGAAATGGGGAGGGGCTCCTATGGCTACACCTTC.

The chain employs TRBV29-1 and TRBJ2-1; TRBD2 might be the D (5 bases). The germline gives CDR1 SQVTM, CDR2 ANQGSEA. Trimming shortened V by 3 bases and J by 15 bases, and 15 bases separated the two germline ends. This CDR3 has 11 amino acids. As DNA, the CDR3 is TGCAGCGTTGAGAGGGCAGGCCAGCGGTTCTTC. Amino acids: CSVERAGQRFF.

The V call is TRBV19, the J call TRBJ1-1; TRBD1 might be the D (5 bases). CDR3 length: 12 residues. The V end was cut by 2 bases, the J end by 8 bases, with 9 bases between. The germline V gene encodes CDR1 LNHDA and CDR2 SQIVND (reference sequence). CDR3 sequence (DNA): TGTGCCAGTAGTATACGGGGGGGAGAAGCTTTCTTT. Translation gives CASSIRGGEAFF.

This clone was recorded only once. The V gene is TRBV19, the J gene TRBJ2-1; maybe TRBD2 (6 bases). The CDR3 consists of 15 residues. The V gene's germline CDR1 is LNHDA and CDR2 SQIVND (reference sequence). V was pared by 9 bases and J by 4 bases, with 19 bases between. Here the CDR3 DNA reads TGTGCCAGCTCCGGGGGAACCAACATTTACAATGAGCAGTTCTTC. Translation gives CASSGGTNIYNEQFF.

This clone was found a few times. CDR3 amino acids: CSVEAGLGETQYF. In DNA form, the CDR3 reads TGCAGCGTTGAGGCAGGCCTAGGAGAGACCCAGTACTTC. The chain carries TRBV29-1 and TRBJ2-5; D gene uncertain. From germline, CDR1 is SQVTM and CDR2 ANQGSEA. The CDR3 loop spans 13 amino acids. The ends were cut back, 3 bases at V and 4 bases at J, with 12 bases in the middle. The full variable domain, in which reference TRBV29-1 and TRBJ2-5 provide the parts outside the CDR3, is SAVISQKPSRDICQRGTSLTIQCQVDSQVTMMFWYRQQPGQSLTLIATANQGSEATYESGFVIDKFPISRPNLTFSTLTVSNMSPEDSSIYLCSVEAGLGETQYFGPGTRLLVL.

The chain uses TRBV2 and TRBJ1-2, with a weak D call TRBD1 (6 bases). The CDR3 has 15 amino acids. The V gene's germline CDR1 is SNHLY and CDR2 FYNNEI. The V gene lost 6 bases and the J gene lost 0 bases, with 14 bases spanning the gap. The CDR3 here is CASRQDRSPNYGYTF. In nucleotides, the CDR3 is TGTGCCAGCAGGCAGGACAGAAGCCCTAACTATGGCTACACCTTC. Based on the CDR3 plus reference TRBV2 and TRBJ1-2, the full variable domain is EPEVTQTPSHQVTQMGQEVILRCVPISNHLYFYWYRQILGQKVEFLVSFYNNEISEKSEIFDDQFSVERPDGSNFTLKIRSTKLEDSAMYFCASRQDRSPNYGYTFGSGTRLTVV.

The CDR3 DNA sequence: TGTGCCAGCAGTTACTCGGAGGCTGTTTATGGCTACACCTTC. Translating gives CASSYSEAVYGYTF. This chain connects TRBV6-5 to TRBJ1-2; D remains ambiguous. Germline loops: CDR1 MNHEY, CDR2 SVGAGI. The germline V and J ends were trimmed by 0 bases and 5 bases, with 10 bases remaining between them. This CDR3 contains 14 residues.

The rearrangement joins TRBV11-2 to TRBJ2-6, with D uncertain. V gave up 5 bases and J gave up 0 bases, with 11 bases separating them. Germline assignment: CDR1 SGHAT and CDR2 FQNNGV. The CDR3 is made up of 16 amino acids. This CDR3 reads CASSTHHNSGANVLTF. Written as DNA, the CDR3 is TGTGCCAGCAGCACCCACCACAACTCTGGGGCCAACGTCCTGACTTTC.

V gene TRBV5-4 combines with J gene TRBJ2-4; TRBD1 matches 7 bases. Germline V gene lookup returns CDR1 SGHNT and CDR2 YYREEE (reference sequence). CDR3 length: 17 residues. J was trimmed by 0 bases and V by 0 bases; bases with no gene match: 6. In DNA form, the CDR3 reads TGTGCCAGCAGCTTGGTGGGACAGACACTAGCCAAAAACATTCAGTACTTC. Its translation is CASSLVGQTLAKNIQYF. Filled out from reference TRBV5-4 and TRBJ2-4, the complete variable domain reads ETGVTQSPTHLIKTRGQQVTLRCSSQSGHNTVSWYQQALGQGPQFIFQYYREEENGRGNFPPRFSGLQFPNYSSELNVNALELDDSALYLCASSLVGQTLAKNIQYFGAGTRLSVL.

The J gene is TRBJ2-3, the V gene TRBV7-3; D may be TRBD1 (6 bases). Germline assignment: CDR1 SGHTA and CDR2 FQGTGA. Trimming cost V 3 bases and J 2 bases, with 12 bases left between them. CDR3 length equals 15 residues. This CDR3 is CASSFGTPDTDTQYF. The CDR3 DNA follows: TGTGCCAGCAGCTTTGGGACACCGGACACAGATACGCAGTATTTT.

As DNA, the CDR3 is TGCGCCAGCAGCTTGGACAGGGATGATGGCTACACCTTC. As protein: CASSLDRDDGYTF. The chain is built from TRBV5-1 and TRBJ1-2; D is possibly TRBD1 (6 bases). In germline, CDR1 is SGHRS, CDR2 YFSETQ. This CDR3 is built from 13 residues. The V end lost 0 bases, the J end lost 6 bases, and 9 bases lay between the germline ends.

The chain joins TRBV27 to TRBJ2-3, with a weak D call TRBD2 (5 bases). Looked up from germline, CDR1 is MNHEY and CDR2 is SMNVEV (reference sequence). The germline V and J ends were trimmed by 2 bases and 0 bases, with 12 bases remaining between them. CDR3 length: 16 residues. As DNA, the CDR3 is TGTGCCAGCAGTTTACGAGGAGGCACTAGCACAGATACGCAGTATTTT. Translated: CASSLRGGTSTDTQYF.

The chain recombines TRBV28 with TRBJ2-3; 12 bases are a match to TRBD2. The CDR3 has 16 residues. V dropped 5 bases and J dropped 1; count of bases not matched to a gene: 4. The germline CDR1 and CDR2 sequences are MDHEN and SYDVKM. The CDR3 region is CASSPWTSGGTDTQYF. The CDR3 bases are TGTGCCAGCAGTCCCTGGACTAGCGGGGGCACAGATACGCAGTATTTT.

This clone has more than one count but fewer than ten. Other DNA sequences of this sample code for an identical CDR3. The V gene is TRBV18, the J gene TRBJ2-2; tentatively, D is TRBD2 (5 bases). Germline values: CDR1 KGHSH, CDR2 LQKENI. V was shortened by 3 bases and J by 1 base, with 12 bases between the two germline ends. The CDR3 spans 16 residues. CDR3 loop: CASSPPTGGNTGELFF. The CDR3, as DNA: TGTGCCAGCTCACCCCCAACTGGAGGGAACACCGGGGAGCTGTTTTTT.

This clone occurred once. The chain employs TRBV24-1 and TRBJ1-3; 7 bases agree with TRBD1. The CDR3 is 16 amino acids. V trimming: 7 bases; J trimming: 1 base; junction bases outside the gene matches: 9. Germline V gene sequence: CDR1 KGHDR, CDR2 SFDVKD. DNA of the CDR3: TGTGCCACCAGACATGACAGGGCTGGGTCTGGAAACACCATATATTTT. Encoded protein: CATRHDRAGSGNTIYF.

The chain employs TRBV13 and TRBJ1-3, with 7 bases fitting TRBD1. Losses at the gene ends were 9 bases for V and 5 bases for J; bases not matched to a gene: 10. This CDR3 comprises 14 residues. Germline V CDR1 and CDR2: PRHDT, FYEKMQ (reference sequence). CDR3 sequence (DNA): TGTGCCAGTGCAATCGGACAGGTTCGAAACACCATATATTTT. It encodes CASAIGQVRNTIYF.

The V gene is TRBV5-8, the J gene TRBJ1-2, with TRBD1 matching 7 bases. The CDR3 contains 15 residues. V trimming: 4 bases; J trimming: 3 bases; junction bases outside the gene matches: 9. CDR1 and CDR2 (germline): SGHTS, YDEGEE. The CDR3 sequence: CASSHRQGEDYGYTF. Written as DNA, the CDR3 is TGTGCCAGCAGCCATCGACAGGGAGAGGACTATGGCTACACCTTC.

V and J are TRBV27 and TRBJ2-5; D gene uncertain. The germline V and J ends were trimmed by 0 bases and 1 base, with 6 bases remaining between them. Germline CDR1 MNHEY, CDR2 SMNVEV (reference sequence). The CDR3 has 14 residues. As DNA, the CDR3 is TGTGCCAGCAGTTTATCCGGTTCCCAAGAGACCCAGTACTTC. Translation gives CASSLSGSQETQYF.

The J gene is TRBJ1-6, the V gene TRBV5-6; D is unclear. CDR1 and CDR2 from the germline V gene are SGHDT and YYEEEE. The V and J ends lost 2 bases and 7 bases respectively, with 10 bases between them. The CDR3 sequence is 14 residues long. CDR3 residues: CASSFNGYNSPLHF. CDR3 DNA: TGTGCCAGCAGCTTCAACGGATACAATTCACCCCTCCACTTT.

The rearrangement uses TRBV7-9 and TRBJ1-3; D is uncertain. The CDR3 length is 15 residues. V was pared by 1 base and J by 3 bases, with 10 bases between. CDR1 SEHNR and CDR2 FQNEAQ come from the germline V gene (reference sequence). CDR3 residues: CASSLGSGVGNTIYF. Here the CDR3 DNA reads TGTGCCAGCAGCTTAGGAAGCGGGGTTGGAAACACCATATATTTT.

V is TRBV19 and J is TRBJ2-7; D gene unclear. The ends were cut back, 6 bases at V and 0 bases at J, with 15 bases in the middle. The germline gives CDR1 LNHDA, CDR2 SQIVND (reference sequence). This CDR3 region has 15 residues. Here the CDR3 reads CASSKSDGTSYEQYF. The CDR3 DNA reads as TGTGCCAGTAGCAAATCGGACGGTACCTCCTACGAGCAGTACTTC.